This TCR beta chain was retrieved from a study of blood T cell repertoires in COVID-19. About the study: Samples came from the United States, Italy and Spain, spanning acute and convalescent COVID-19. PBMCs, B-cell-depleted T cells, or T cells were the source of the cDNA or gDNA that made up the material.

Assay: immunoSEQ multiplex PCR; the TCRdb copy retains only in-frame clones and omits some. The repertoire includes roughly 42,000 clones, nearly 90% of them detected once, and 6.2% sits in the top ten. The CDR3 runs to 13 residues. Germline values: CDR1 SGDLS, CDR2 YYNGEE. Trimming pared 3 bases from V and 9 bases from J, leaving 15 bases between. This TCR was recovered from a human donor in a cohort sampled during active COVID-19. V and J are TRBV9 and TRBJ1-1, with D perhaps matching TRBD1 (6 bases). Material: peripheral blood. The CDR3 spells CASSAETGLQAFF. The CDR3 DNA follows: TGTGCCAGCAGCGCGGAAACAGGGTTGCAAGCTTTCTTT.